This T cell receptor beta chain was sequenced in a study of cytomegalovirus exposure and HLA in healthy donors. Study findings and constraints: Fewer N-insertions than the 666-donor mean were reportedly shown by an Asian-associated ancestry cluster in a later analysis. Most CMV-associated TCR beta chains were later found to appear HLA-restricted. A later analysis linked some 18,000 TCR beta sequences to HLA alleles at 0.05 false discovery rate.

A remark on this clone: Its antigen remains unidentified.

This CDR3 comprises 11 residues. Deletions cut 3 bases from V and 8 bases from J, with 7 bases between. In germline, CDR1 is SEHNR, CDR2 FQNEAQ (reference sequence). Vbeta (60) and Jbeta (13) primers were used in the PCR. Sequencing was performed with immunoSEQ multiplex PCR; in TCRdb, only in-frame clones are kept and a portion is missing. The sample table includes 55,000 to 65,000 clones. The sequence derives from a woman under 30 in good health and CMV-seronegative. The genes are TRBV7-9 and TRBJ1-1, with D perhaps matching TRBD1 (6 bases). Sequenced material: PBMCs. CDR3 sequence reads: CASSLDREAFF. In DNA, the CDR3 is TGTGCCAGCAGCTTGGACAGAGAAGCTTTCTTT. The full variable domain, rest sourced from reference TRBV7-9 and TRBJ1-1, is DTGVSQNPRHKITKRGQNVTFRCDPISEHNRLYWYRQTLGQGPEFLTYFQNEAQLEKSRLLSDRFSAERPKGSFSTLEIQRTEQGDSAMYLCASSLDREAFFGQGTRLTVV.